This TCR beta chain is from a study of CD8 T cells in ankylosing spondylitis. Study results and limitations: Prior literature has documented some motif variants in synovial fluid and blood from reactive arthritis. Reportedly, matched ankylosing spondylitis synovial fluid was significantly enriched for disease-linked clones. Eight highly homologous variants formed a TCR beta motif that appeared characteristic of ankylosing spondylitis blood.

About this clonotype: Antigen: not known.

TCR beta libraries were made by quantitative 5'-RACE with molecular barcodes. TCRdb passed the 5' RACE reads through MiXCR, listing each CDR3 protein once. The table has around 330,000 distinct CDR3 sequences, around a tenth seen once. V dropped 8 bases and J dropped 0 bases, with 14 bases sitting between them. This CDR3 is 16 amino acids long. In germline, CDR1 is MNHNS, CDR2 SASEGT. This rearrangement joins TRBV6-1 to TRBJ2-6; D could derive from TRBD1 or TRBD2 (5 bases each). The sample was blood, either unsorted or a sorted T cell fraction (not recorded which). The receptor was isolated from a female donor with ankylosing spondylitis or in good health (not recorded which). This chain's CDR3 is CASPDRGSSGANVLTF. CDR3 coding DNA: TGTGCCAGCCCCGATCGGGGCAGCTCTGGGGCCAACGTCCTGACTTTC.